One sample yielded the 8 T cell receptor beta chains listed below, sequenced in a study of PD-L1 blockade in urothelial cancer. As for time point: pretreatment peripheral blood. Only in-frame clones appear in the TCRdb table, and some are missing; sequencing was by immunoSEQ multiplex PCR. The sample shows under 70,000 clones, approximately 75% of them seen only once. The material sequenced was PBMCs, taken around atezolizumab (anti-PD-L1) treatment. The receptors were sampled from a man aged 65 to 85 with urothelial cancer.

The V gene is TRBV7-9, the J gene TRBJ1-4; D gene ambiguous. Germline CDR1 is SEHNR and CDR2 is FQNEAQ (reference sequence). V lost 9 bases and J lost 4, with 12 bases in between. CDR3 length: 13 amino acids. CDR3 DNA sequence: TGTGCCAGTTCCCCGGAGCTTAATGAAAAACTGTTTTTT. This encodes CASSPELNEKLFF.

The CDR3 spells CASSSLDLYEQYF. CDR3 DNA sequence: TGTGCCAGCAGTTCCCTAGATCTCTACGAGCAGTACTTC. This chain links TRBV28 with TRBJ2-7; D gene unclear. Germline V gene data show CDR1 as MDHEN and CDR2 as SYDVKM. This CDR3 has 13 residues. V lost 4 bases to trimming and J lost 3 bases, with 10 bases between them.

V and J are TRBV5-5 and TRBJ2-2; perhaps TRBD1 as D (5 bases). Germline CDR1 and CDR2: SGHKS and YYEKEE (reference sequence). This CDR3 contains 15 residues. The V end lost 0 bases, the J end lost 7 bases, and 13 bases lay between the germline ends. The CDR3 reads CASSLGGSFIGELFF. CDR3 bases: TGTGCCAGCAGCTTGGGGGGCAGTTTTATCGGGGAGCTGTTTTTT. Combining the CDR3 with reference TRBV5-5 and TRBJ2-2 gives the whole variable domain DAGVTQSPTHLIKTRGQQVTLRCSPISGHKSVSWYQQVLGQGPQFIFQYYEKEERGRGNFPDRFSARQFPNYSSELNVNALLLGDSALYLCASSLGGSFIGELFFGEGSRLTVL.

This clone was detected once. The chain has TRBV18 and TRBJ2-7; the match to TRBD1 covers 8 bases. The CDR3 loop spans 16 amino acids. After removal of 2 bases from V and 2 bases from J, the junction contained 8 bases not matched to a gene. The germline CDR1 and CDR2 sequences are KGHSH and LQKENI. In nucleotides, the CDR3 is TGTGCCAGCTCACCAATGGACAGGGCATCTGCCTACGAGCAGTACTTC. Translation gives CASSPMDRASAYEQYF.

This clone was observed once. This chain connects TRBV19 to TRBJ1-5, with unresolved D. Germline CDR1 LNHDA, CDR2 SQIVND (reference sequence). The length of the CDR3 is 12 residues. The V end lost 4 bases, the J end lost 5 bases, and 6 bases lay between the germline ends. DNA of the CDR3: TGTGCCAGTAGTACAGGATATCAGCCCCAGCATTTT. Protein sequence: CASSTGYQPQHF. The whole variable domain, remainder taken from reference TRBV19 and TRBJ1-5, is DGGITQSPKYLFRKEGQNVTLSCEQNLNHDAMYWYRQDPGQGLRLIYYSQIVNDFQKGDIAEGYSVSREKKESFPLTVTSAQKNPTAFYLCASSTGYQPQHFGDGTRLSIL.

The V gene is TRBV7-9, the J gene TRBJ2-3, with TRBD1 identical over 7 bases. Germline V gives CDR1 SEHNR, CDR2 FQNEAQ (reference sequence). Losses at the gene ends were 3 bases for V and 1 base for J; bases not matched to a gene: 4. The CDR3 extends over 15 amino acids. CDR3 bases: TGTGCCAGCAGCTTCTCAGGGGGAGGCACAGATACGCAGTATTTT. It encodes CASSFSGGGTDTQYF.

The chain couples TRBV27 to TRBJ2-7, with D maybe TRBD1 (6 bases). From germline, CDR1 is MNHEY and CDR2 SMNVEV (reference sequence). V was clipped by 5 bases and J by 1 base, with 15 bases between them. This CDR3 contains 15 residues. The CDR3 nucleotides read TGTGCCAGCAGTCCCAGCCCCAGGGGTTCCTACGAGCAGTACTTC. It codes for CASSPSPRGSYEQYF.

In DNA, the CDR3 is TGTGCCAGTAGTGGGACAGGGGAACCCGGGGAGCTGTTTTTT. Its translation: CASSGTGEPGELFF. The chain joins TRBV19 to TRBJ2-2; the match to TRBD1 covers 10 bases. The germline V gene has CDR1 LNHDA and CDR2 SQIVND (reference sequence). With V trimmed by 5 bases and J by 6 bases, 3 bases remained unmatched. The CDR3 spans 14 residues.